Below are 9 T cell receptor beta chains sequenced from a single sample in a study of human T cells and chemical hapten exposure. TCRdb re-called the RACE reads with MiXCR, one entry per CDR3 protein. The table shows 38,000 or so distinct CDR3 sequences, with 7.5% to 8% occurring only once. Time point meaning: pre-sensitization, week 0. Regarding treatment: therapeutic diphenylcyclopropenone sensitization with weekly scalp DPC. Sequencing used whole blood, obtained in connection with sensitization to the hapten diphenylcyclopropenone (DPC). These receptors came from a woman aged 45-59 years with alopecia areata. Some clones in this sample may be carry-over from other donors' samples.

In its sample, this clonotype was seen many times. The chain combines TRBV11-2 with TRBJ2-7, with TRBD2 identical over 8 bases. The CDR3 consists of 13 residues. The V segment lost 5 bases and the J segment 6 bases; nucleotides outside the gene matches: 6. CDR1 is SGHAT, CDR2 FQNNGV, per germline. CDR3 in amino acids: CASSPGLAGEQYF. CDR3 bases: TGTGCCAGCAGCCCCGGACTAGCCGGCGAGCAGTACTTC.

This clonotype appeared many times. The V and J genes are TRBV19 and TRBJ2-4; tentative D call: TRBD2 (5 bases). This CDR3 spans 16 amino acids. Germline CDR1 is LNHDA and CDR2 is SQIVND (reference sequence). V was trimmed by 3 bases and J by 1 base, leaving 13 bases between them. CDR3 bases: TGTGCCAGTAGTATGGGTGGGAGAGTTGCCAAAAACATTCAGTACTTC. This codes for CASSMGGRVAKNIQYF.

This clonotype was detected only a few times. The CDR3, as DNA: TGTGCCAGCACCTCTAATGAAAAACTGTTTTTT. Translation gives CASTSNEKLFF. The chain carries TRBV28 and TRBJ1-4; no reliable D call. Trimming pared 7 bases from V and 3 bases from J, leaving 3 bases between. Germline CDR1 MDHEN, CDR2 SYDVKM. The length of the CDR3 is 11 residues.

The table lists this clonotype with many counts. V usage is TRBV29-1 and J usage is TRBJ2-7; 12 bases are shared with TRBD2. The CDR3 runs 15 residues. Trimming took 7 bases from V and 1 from J; bases not matched to a gene: 8. CDR1 is SQVTM and CDR2 is ANQGSEA in the germline V gene. CDR3 DNA: TGCAGCGCTGATCTAACTAGCGGGAGGTCCTACGAGCAGTACTTC. This codes for CSADLTSGRSYEQYF.

J is TRBJ2-3 and V is TRBV12-3 or TRBV12-4; D is unclear. The CDR3 extends over 12 amino acids. Trimming shortened V by 5 bases and J by 1 base, and 4 bases separated the two germline ends. Written as DNA, the CDR3 is TGTGCCAGCAGTCGGGGCACAGATACGCAGTATTTT. This codes for CASSRGTDTQYF.

V usage is TRBV14 and J usage is TRBJ1-2, with D maybe TRBD1 (5 bases). V lost 1 base to trimming and J lost 7 bases, with 13 bases between them. The CDR3 extends over 14 amino acids. The germline V gene has CDR1 SGHDN and CDR2 FVKESK. CDR3 DNA: TGTGCCAGCAGCCAAGCTCGCCCGGGGCTTGGCTACACCTTC. Its protein product is CASSQARPGLGYTF.

The table lists this clonotype with many counts. V and J are TRBV5-6 and TRBJ1-1, with D possibly being TRBD1 (5 bases). Looked up from germline, CDR1 is SGHDT and CDR2 is YYEEEE. The ends were cut back, 0 bases at V and 5 bases at J, with 11 bases in the middle. The CDR3 is 14 residues long. The CDR3 DNA sequence: TGTGCCAGCAGCTTGGAGGCAGGGACGACTGAAGCTTTCTTT. This codes for CASSLEAGTTEAFF.

This clonotype was observed many times. The chain employs TRBV18 and TRBJ1-1, with D possibly matching TRBD1 (5 bases). Germline CDR1 is KGHSH and CDR2 is LQKENI. V lost 3 bases, J lost 0 bases, and 11 bases lay in between. The CDR3 has 15 residues. CDR3 DNA sequence: TGTGCCAGCTCACCGCAGGGAGGGATGAACACTGAAGCTTTCTTT. Its protein is CASSPQGGMNTEAFF.

This clonotype was seen many times. The V gene is TRBV7-8, the J gene TRBJ1-5, with TRBD1 matching over 10 bases. The V gene end was trimmed by 5 bases and the J gene end by 4 bases; junction bases not matched to a gene: 5. The CDR3 is made up of 15 amino acids. Germline V gene sequence: CDR1 SGHVS, CDR2 FQNEAQ. CDR3 region: CASSPGDRGNQPQHF. The CDR3 DNA is TGTGCCAGCAGCCCGGGGGACAGGGGTAATCAGCCCCAGCATTTT.